A single sample gave rise to the 30 T cell receptor beta chains below, sequenced in a study of blood T cells in healthy people across ages. A second PCR of roughly 7 to 11 cycles used a sample-barcoded 5' primer and a J-beta primer mix. TCRdb recomputed calls from the 5' RACE reads with MiXCR, one row per CDR3 protein. In the table there are just under 900,000 distinct CDR3 sequences, more than 25% of which are singletons. Sequenced: blood. Every receptor here comes from a woman aged 80 or over in good health.

This clonotype turned up a few times. CDR3 protein: CASSPSNRGGSSANYGYTF. Here the CDR3 DNA reads TGTGCCAGCAGCCCTTCAAACCGGGGGGGGTCCTCAGCTAACTATGGCTACACCTTC. This chain links TRBV21-1 with TRBJ1-2. TRBV21-1 is shown as a pseudogene. The CDR3 loop spans 19 amino acids.

The rearrangement uses TRBV7-6 and TRBJ2-2, with 9 bases identical to TRBD2. The V gene end was trimmed by 5 bases and the J gene end by 7 bases; junction bases not matched to a gene: 8. Germline V gene lookup returns CDR1 SGHVS and CDR2 FNYEAQ. CDR3 length equals 15 residues. CDR3 DNA sequence: TGTGCCAGCAGCCCTTATAGCGGGGGCGTCGGGGAGCTGTTTTTT. Residues: CASSPYSGGVGELFF.

This clonotype came up a few times. This chain links TRBV6-1 with TRBJ1-5, with D possibly TRBD1 on 5 matching bases. This CDR3 is 15 amino acids long. Germline V gives CDR1 MNHNS, CDR2 SASEGT. Trimming shortened V by 5 bases and J by 1 base, and 12 bases separated the two germline ends. The CDR3 coding sequence is TGTGCCAGCAGTAAACGGGGGTTGAGCAATCAGCCCCAGCATTTT. Its protein is CASSKRGLSNQPQHF.

The CDR3 DNA is TGTGCCAGCGCGCCAGGGGTTGGCAATGAGCAGTTCTTC. This codes for CASAPGVGNEQFF. This chain connects TRBV7-9 to TRBJ2-1; D may be TRBD1 (6 bases). The ends were cut back, 8 bases at V and 6 bases at J, with 14 bases in the middle. Germline V gene sequence: CDR1 SEHNR, CDR2 FQNEAQ (reference sequence). This CDR3 region has 13 residues.

This clonotype was detected ten times or more. The V and J genes are TRBV6-2 or TRBV6-3 and TRBJ2-1, with TRBD1 matching 9 bases. The CDR3 totals 14 residues. The V segment lost 7 bases and the J segment 8 bases; nucleotides outside the gene matches: 9. Per the germline V gene, CDR1 is MNHEY and CDR2 is SVGEGT. This chain's CDR3 is CASTLGQGFHEQFF. The CDR3 nucleotides are TGTGCCAGCACCCTAGGACAGGGGTTCCATGAGCAGTTCTTC.

This clonotype was observed a handful of times. The chain has TRBV29-1 and TRBJ2-2, with 8 bases aligning to TRBD1. Trimming cost V 7 bases and J 3 bases; bases outside gene matches: 13. Germline CDR1 reads SQVTM; CDR2 reads ANQGSEA. The CDR3 totals 16 residues. The CDR3 region is CSAIRTGRPDTGELFF. CDR3 DNA sequence: TGCAGCGCAATAAGGACAGGGAGGCCCGACACCGGGGAGCTGTTTTTT.

This clonotype has at least ten counts. The chain's CDR3 is CASSLASYSYNEQFF. The CDR3 DNA reads as TGCGCCAGCAGCTTGGCCAGTTACTCCTACAATGAGCAGTTCTTC. The chain recombines TRBV5-1 with TRBJ2-1; unclear D gene. The V gene lost 0 bases and the J gene lost 0 bases, with 7 bases spanning the gap. This CDR3 has 15 residues. Germline CDR1 SGHRS, CDR2 YFSETQ.

This clonotype was observed a handful of times. The chain carries TRBV2 and TRBJ1-6; D may be TRBD1 (5 bases). The germline gives CDR1 SNHLY, CDR2 FYNNEI. The CDR3 contains 14 residues. V was trimmed by 7 bases and J by 3 bases, leaving 10 bases between them. CDR3: CASNGAFYNSPLHF. The CDR3 coding sequence is TGTGCCAGCAACGGGGCTTTCTATAATTCACCCCTCCACTTT.

With respect to this clonotype: This may be a read error, as it is one base from a much larger clone. The J gene is TRBJ2-1, the V gene TRBV7-8; TRBD1 or TRBD2 may be the D gene (5 bases each). The germline CDR1 and CDR2 sequences are SGHVS and FQNEAQ. This CDR3 comprises 14 residues. The CDR3 here is CAGSLEVGAGEQFF. The CDR3 DNA reads TGTGCCGGCAGCTTAGAGGTTGGGGCGGGTGAGCAGTTCTTC.

This clonotype was counted many times. The chain employs TRBV11-2 and TRBJ1-1; D possibly corresponds to TRBD1 (6 bases). The CDR3 runs 13 residues. Germline lookup yields CDR1 SGHAT and CDR2 FQNNGV. V was cut by 6 bases and J by 1 base, with 9 bases left in between. The CDR3 sequence is CASSFRGNTEAFF. Here the CDR3 DNA reads TGTGCCAGCAGTTTCAGGGGGAACACTGAAGCTTTCTTT.

This clonotype was seen more than once but under ten times. This may come from a read error, since a much larger clone is one base off. This rearrangement joins TRBV12-3 or TRBV12-4 to TRBJ2-5, with D perhaps matching TRBD1 (6 bases). This CDR3 has 15 residues. V shed 4 bases and J shed 5 bases, with 17 bases lying between them. CDR3 DNA: TGTGCCAGCAGTTCCCGGGGCAGGGGATTGGAGACCCAGTACTTC. It yields the protein CASSSRGRGLETQYF.

This clonotype has more than one count but fewer than ten. V is TRBV27 and J is TRBJ2-7, with D maybe TRBD2 (6 bases). Germline CDR1 and CDR2: MNHEY and SMNVEV (reference sequence). The CDR3 covers 14 residues. V gave up 4 bases and J gave up 5 bases, with 15 bases separating them. The CDR3 region is CASSWGGKGNEQYF. CDR3 coding DNA: TGTGCCAGCAGTTGGGGCGGGAAAGGGAACGAGCAGTACTTC.

The chain recombines TRBV25-1 with TRBJ2-5; a weak D match, TRBD2 (5 bases). Trimming removed 1 base at V and 1 base at J, with 13 bases between. Germline-derived CDR1 and CDR2 are MGHDK and SYGVNS. CDR3 size: 16 residues. CDR3 protein: CASSESKIAGQETQYF. In nucleotides, the CDR3 is TGTGCCAGCAGTGAATCTAAAATCGCGGGCCAAGAGACCCAGTACTTC. The entire variable domain, with the rest obtained from reference TRBV25-1 and TRBJ2-5, is as follows: EADIYQTPRYLVIGTGKKITLECSQTMGHDKMYWYQQDPGMELHLIHYSYGVNSTEKGDLSSESTVSRIRTEHFPLTLESARPSHTSQYLCASSESKIAGQETQYFGPGTRLLVL.

This clonotype has more than one count but fewer than ten. This chain connects TRBV20-1 to TRBJ1-5; 10 bases line up with TRBD1. Germline loops: CDR1 DFQATT, CDR2 SNEGSKA (reference sequence). CDR3 size: 16 residues. Trimming cost V 4 bases and J 1 base; bases outside gene matches: 7. The CDR3 DNA is TGCAGTGCTAACCTGGGACAGGGGTTAAGCAATCAGCCCCAGCATTTT. It translates to CSANLGQGLSNQPQHF.

This clonotype was counted many times. The V call is TRBV7-2, the J call TRBJ2-5; 9 bases are a match to TRBD2. V was pared by 7 bases and J by 2 bases, with 14 bases of the junction left unmatched. This CDR3 contains 17 residues. The germline CDR1 and CDR2 sequences are SGHTA and FQGNSA. DNA of the CDR3: TGTGCCAGCACCTGGCGGGGCGGGGGGGCTGTTCAAGAGACCCAGTACTTC. As protein: CASTWRGGGAVQETQYF.

V usage is TRBV7-2 and J usage is TRBJ2-5, with D perhaps matching TRBD2 (6 bases). The CDR3 length is 14 residues. V was pared by 5 bases and J by 1 base, with 11 bases between. Germline V CDR1 and CDR2: SGHTA, FQGNSA. The CDR3 nucleotides are TGTGCCAGCAGCCAGCTGGGACTCCAAGAGACCCAGTACTTC. Translating it yields CASSQLGLQETQYF.

The genes are TRBV10-3 and TRBJ2-7, with 8 bases identical to TRBD1. From germline, CDR1 is ENHRY and CDR2 SYGVKD. The CDR3 has 16 residues. J gave up 2 bases and V 2 bases, and 8 bases lay outside the gene matches. CDR3 loop: CAISETGETGAYEQYF. CDR3 nucleotides: TGTGCCATCAGTGAGACTGGGGAGACAGGGGCCTACGAGCAGTACTTC.

The V and J genes are TRBV7-2 and TRBJ1-1; D is ambiguous. V lost 2 bases, J lost 0 bases, and 10 bases lay in between. Germline loops: CDR1 SGHTA, CDR2 FQGNSA. CDR3 length: 15 residues. DNA of the CDR3: TGTGCCAGCAGCTTATATTGGGTCATGAACACTGAAGCTTTCTTT. It translates to CASSLYWVMNTEAFF.

This chain links TRBV4-2 with TRBJ1-4, with TRBD1 matching over 12 bases. Trimming at V came to 4 bases and at J to 7 bases, leaving 10 bases not matched to a gene. CDR3 size: 17 residues. CDR1 and CDR2 from the germline V gene are LGHNA and YNFKEQ. CDR3 protein: CASSPRDRGHEGEKLFF. For the CDR3, the DNA is TGTGCCAGCAGCCCCCGGGACAGGGGGCATGAGGGTGAAAAACTGTTTTTT.

This chain links TRBV27 with TRBJ2-3, with a tentative D call TRBD2 (7 bases). CDR1 MNHEY and CDR2 SMNVEV come from the germline V gene (reference sequence). CDR3 length equals 14 residues. In nucleotides, the CDR3 is TGTGTGGCAGCGAGTAGGGGGGGGTTTAGCACGCAGTATTTT. This sequence encodes CVAASRGGFSTQYF.

Only a few counts were recorded for this clonotype. The genes are TRBV20-1 and TRBJ1-5; 7 nucleotides agree with TRBD1. This CDR3 spans 15 amino acids. In germline, CDR1 is DFQATT, CDR2 SNEGSKA (reference sequence). V was clipped by 3 bases and J by 0 bases; unmatched bases: 5. The CDR3 loop is CSASPGGGSNQPQHF. For the CDR3, the DNA is TGCAGTGCTAGCCCAGGGGGAGGTAGCAATCAGCCCCAGCATTTT.

This clonotype was counted many times. The chain links TRBV6-5 to TRBJ2-5, with 7 bases fitting TRBD2. The CDR3 has 14 residues. Germline values: CDR1 MNHEY, CDR2 SVGAGI. The junction had 9 bases not matched to a gene; V was cut back by 7 bases and J by 4 bases. CDR3 DNA: TGTGCCAGCACCTCTAGCGGAGTAGGAGAGACCCAGTACTTC. Amino acid sequence: CASTSSGVGETQYF.

This clonotype was counted many times. This chain joins TRBV11-2 and TRBJ2-5; 10 bases agree with TRBD1. The DNA end lines up better with TRBJ2-7; the J call may be wrong. CDR1 is SGHAT and CDR2 is FQNNGV in the germline V gene. This CDR3 has 15 residues. Here the CDR3 reads CASSLVRDRGHEQYF. Written as DNA, the CDR3 is TGTGCCAGCAGCTTAGTCCGGGACAGGGGCCACGAGCAGTACTTC.

The rearrangement links TRBV20-1 to TRBJ1-1; tentative D call: TRBD1 (6 bases). V dropped 1 base and J dropped 0 bases, with 21 bases sitting between them. Germline lookup yields CDR1 DFQATT and CDR2 SNEGSKA (reference sequence). This CDR3 is built from 18 residues. CDR3 nucleotide sequence: TGCAGTGCTAGAGGACCAGGGGAAAACTTGAGCATGAACACTGAAGCTTTCTTT. Translating gives CSARGPGENLSMNTEAFF.

Regarding this clonotype: One end of the junction varies from germline; a read error may be responsible. J is TRBJ2-5 and V is TRBV7-9; unclear D gene. The CDR3 extends over 13 amino acids. Germline-derived CDR1 and CDR2 are SEHNR and FQNEAQ (reference sequence). CDR3 nucleotide sequence: TGTGCCAACAGCCCGCCGTGGGAAGAGACCCAGTACTTC. Amino acids: CANSPPWEETQYF.

This clonotype was detected a few times. The chain has TRBV20-1 and TRBJ1-4; 9 bases are shared with TRBD1. V was clipped by 1 base and J by 6 bases; unmatched bases: 21. The CDR3 has 20 residues. Germline CDR1 DFQATT, CDR2 SNEGSKA (reference sequence). In DNA form, the CDR3 reads TGCAGTGCTAGAGTTACCTTCCCCGGGACAGGGTCCCTCTTCTATGAAAAACTGTTTTTT. It yields the protein CSARVTFPGTGSLFYEKLFF.

As regards this clonotype: A read error may explain this, as a much larger clone is one base away. The genes are TRBV14 and TRBJ2-4, with a weak D call TRBD1 (6 bases). The germline V and J ends were trimmed by 2 bases and 1 base, with 12 bases remaining between them. Germline V gene data show CDR1 as SGHDN and CDR2 as FVKESK. The CDR3 extends over 16 amino acids. The CDR3 coding sequence is TGTGCCAGCAGCCAATCCCCCGACAGGGCCAAAAACATTCAGTACTTC. Its translation: CASSQSPDRAKNIQYF.

The table lists this clonotype with many counts. As DNA, the CDR3 is TGCAGTGCTAGAGTTTGGGGGGGGGATTACAATGAGCAGTTCTTC. Encoded protein: CSARVWGGDYNEQFF. The rearrangement uses TRBV20-1 and TRBJ2-1; 7 bases match TRBD2. CDR1 DFQATT and CDR2 SNEGSKA come from the germline V gene (reference sequence). V lost 1 base to trimming and J lost 4 bases; unmatched junction nucleotides: 7. The CDR3 consists of 15 residues.

This clonotype was seen more than once but under ten times. The chain recombines TRBV18 with TRBJ2-1; 10 positions match TRBD2. J gave up 2 bases and V 0 bases, and 4 bases lay outside the gene matches. In germline, CDR1 is KGHSH, CDR2 LQKENI. The CDR3 sequence is 17 residues long. In DNA, the CDR3 is TGTGCCAGCTCACCACCGGCAGCGGGGGGGGCCTACAATGAGCAGTTCTTC. Its protein product is CASSPPAAGGAYNEQFF.

Here the CDR3 reads CASSVRTGSPTEAFF. For the CDR3, the DNA is TGTGCCAGCAGCGTGCGGACAGGGAGCCCCACCGAAGCTTTCTTT. The V and J genes are TRBV7-2 and TRBJ1-1, with 8 bases identical to TRBD1. Losses at the gene ends were 5 bases for V and 8 bases for J; bases not matched to a gene: 13. CDR3 size: 15 residues. Germline loops: CDR1 SGHTA, CDR2 FQGNSA.